The rows below give T cell receptor beta chains drawn from one sample of a study of T-cell reconstitution after alpha-beta-depleted transplantation in children. Each CDR3 protein is one row after TCRdb ran MiXCR on the PCR reads. The sample lists fewer than 350,000 distinct CDR3 sequences, around a tenth occurring once. The sequencing used peripheral blood, collected 180 days after TCRalphabeta/CD19-depleted stem cell transplant. These receptors came from a male patient aged 2 to 9 who had a stem cell transplant for chronic granulomatous disease, so the T cells may come from the graft donor. CDR3s include the opening cysteine and the closing phenylalanine or tryptophan. D genes are given only for firm matches. The size field is filled for only some rows; it gives once, few, many or a size class.

clone_size	j_call	d_call	v_call	cdr3_aa	cdr3_nt
many	TRBJ2-3	NA	TRBV29-1	CSVGPTDTQYF	TGCAGCGTTGGCCCAACAGATACGCAGTATTTT
many	TRBJ2-5	NA	TRBV28	CASSLRSSQETQYF	TGTGCCAGCAGTTTACGGAGCTCCCAAGAGACCCAGTACTTC
many	TRBJ2-7	TRBD2	TRBV20-1	CSARASGGLHEQYF	TGCAGTGCTAGAGCTAGCGGGGGGTTGCACGAGCAGTACTTC
many	TRBJ2-5	NA	TRBV25-1	CASSEFRGPQETQYF	TGTGCCAGCAGTGAATTTAGGGGCCCCCAAGAGACCCAGTACTTC
many	TRBJ2-3	NA	TRBV10-3	CAISEETRDTQYF	TGTGCCATCAGTGAAGAGACTAGGGATACGCAGTATTTT
once	TRBJ2-6	NA	TRBV19	CASTLGSGANVLTF	TGTGCCAGTACCCTAGGCTCTGGGGCCAACGTCCTGACTTTC
few	TRBJ2-2	TRBD1	TRBV19	CASSPQTGGIDTGELFF	TGTGCCAGTAGCCCCCAGACAGGGGGCATAGACACCGGGGAGCTGTTTTTT
many	TRBJ2-1	NA	TRBV6-2/TRBV6-3	CATEYNEQFF	TGTGCCACCGAATACAATGAGCAGTTCTTC
many	TRBJ2-1	TRBD1	TRBV29-1	CSVGTGEGQFF	TGCAGCGTTGGGACAGGGGAGGGGCAGTTCTTC
many	TRBJ2-1	TRBD2	TRBV7-2	CASSLGLWGTSSSEQFF	TGTGCCAGCAGCTTAGGCCTGTGGGGGACTAGCTCTAGTGAGCAGTTCTTC
many	TRBJ2-5	NA	TRBV29-1	CSVARDIQETQYF	TGCAGCGTTGCCCGGGACATCCAAGAGACCCAGTACTTC
many	TRBJ2-7	NA	TRBV30	CAWSPRGRIYEQYF	TGTGCCTGGAGTCCCCGGGGTAGGATCTACGAGCAGTACTTC
NA	TRBJ1-5	NA	TRBV19	CASRLDRGGVDSNQPQHF	TGTGCCAGTAGACTCGACCGAGGAGGAGTGGATAGCAATCAGCCCCAGCATTTT
many	TRBJ1-6	NA	TRBV12-3/TRBV12-4	CASSPAGTTNSPLHF	TGTGCCAGCAGTCCTGCCGGGACTACCAATTCACCCCTCCACTTT
many	TRBJ1-5	NA	TRBV28	CASSLFLDQPQHF	TGTGCCAGCAGTTTATTCCTTGATCAGCCCCAGCATTTT
many	TRBJ2-5	NA	TRBV25-1	CASSARLGVSEETQYF	TGTGCCAGCAGTGCCCGCCTCGGGGTGTCAGAAGAGACCCAGTACTTC
many	TRBJ2-6	TRBD2	TRBV27	CASSFWSGIGANVLTF	TGTGCCAGCAGTTTCTGGAGCGGGATTGGGGCCAACGTCCTGACTTTC
few	TRBJ1-2	NA	TRBV19	CASSTRGGSGYTF	TGTGCCAGTAGTACCCGGGGCGGCAGCGGCTACACCTTC
many	TRBJ2-3	TRBD1	TRBV10-3	CAISRSGTGGWDTQYF	TGTGCCATCAGCAGATCCGGGACAGGGGGCTGGGATACGCAGTATTTT
few	TRBJ2-3	TRBD2	TRBV11-2	CASSLELMLAGAFTDTQYF	TGTGCCAGCAGCTTAGAGCTTATGTTAGCGGGGGCCTTCACAGATACGCAGTATTTT
many	TRBJ2-7	NA	TRBV12-3/TRBV12-4	CASSLSLKGYEQYF	TGTGCCAGCAGTTTATCCCTTAAAGGCTACGAGCAGTACTTC
many	TRBJ2-3	TRBD2	TRBV12-3/TRBV12-4	CASRLAGGIADTQYF	TGTGCCAGTCGACTAGCGGGGGGGATTGCAGATACGCAGTATTTT
many	TRBJ1-6	NA	TRBV28	CASSLGGARDSPLHF	TGTGCCAGCAGTTTGGGGGGGGCTCGCGATTCACCCCTCCACTTT
many	TRBJ2-1	TRBD2	TRBV29-1	CSVVGLAGGPTYNEQFF	TGCAGCGTTGTAGGACTAGCGGGAGGCCCAACCTACAATGAGCAGTTCTTC
many	TRBJ2-7	NA	TRBV28	CASSAGPNYEQYF	TGTGCCAGCAGTGCCGGCCCCAACTACGAGCAGTACTTC
many	TRBJ1-6	TRBD1	TRBV28	CASSAPGGGSPLHF	TGTGCCAGCAGTGCCCCAGGGGGGGGCTCACCCCTCCACTTT
many	TRBJ2-6	NA	TRBV15	CATQLEASGANVLTF	TGTGCCACCCAGCTCGAGGCCTCTGGGGCCAACGTCCTGACTTTC
NA	TRBJ2-1	TRBD2	TRBV7-2	CASSLTIAGGLGEQFF	TGTGCCAGCAGCTTAACTATAGCGGGGGGGCTTGGTGAGCAGTTCTTC